This entry lists 9 T cell receptor beta chains sequenced from one sample in a study of shared clonotypes between healthy human individuals. Naive-designated CD8 cells lacked CD45RO, were positively enriched for CCR7, and omitted terminally differentiated effector memory CD45RA+ cells. Profiling relied on immunoSEQ multiplex PCR, and the TCRdb table lists in-frame clones only, not all of them. The sample yields hundreds of thousands of clones, 85% to 95% seen once. Material for sequencing was naive CD8+ T cells sorted from blood. These receptor sequences come from a woman aged 25 to 39 in good health.

This chain connects TRBV7-9 to TRBJ1-4; D gene unclear. V was clipped by 2 bases and J by 8 bases, with 6 bases between them. The germline gives CDR1 SEHNR, CDR2 FQNEAQ (reference sequence). The CDR3 sequence is 12 residues long. The CDR3 DNA sequence: TGTGCCAGCAGCTTATTTACGGAAAAACTGTTTTTT. Translation: CASSLFTEKLFF.

This chain joins TRBV7-9 and TRBJ2-7; 9 bases are a match to TRBD1. From germline, CDR1 is SEHNR and CDR2 FQNEAQ (reference sequence). Unmatched junction bases numbered 5, after V lost 5 bases and J lost 3 bases. This CDR3 has 14 residues. Written as DNA, the CDR3 is TGTGCCAGCAGCATAACGGGACAGGGCTACGAGCAGTACTTC. Its translation is CASSITGQGYEQYF.

This clone has only a few counts. The genes are TRBV30 and TRBJ1-1; tentatively, D is TRBD1 (5 bases). V was shortened by 4 bases and J by 0 bases, with 6 bases between the two germline ends. The CDR3 length is 12 residues. The germline CDR1 and CDR2 sequences are GTSNPN and SVGIG (reference sequence). Here the CDR3 DNA reads TGTGCCTGGATGGGGGTGAACACTGAAGCTTTCTTT. It encodes CAWMGVNTEAFF.

The chain joins TRBV9 to TRBJ1-1; maybe TRBD1 (6 bases). The V gene lost 3 bases and the J gene lost 1 base, with 16 bases spanning the gap. This CDR3 has 16 residues. Germline CDR1 is SGDLS and CDR2 is YYNGEE. The CDR3 DNA reads as TGTGCCAGCAGCGCCGGGACACACGAACCGAACACTGAAGCTTTCTTT. Amino acids: CASSAGTHEPNTEAFF.

V gene TRBV27 combines with J gene TRBJ2-5; TRBD2 aligns across 14 bases. The junction had 5 bases not matched to a gene; V was cut back by 4 bases and J by 1 base. Germline assignment: CDR1 MNHEY and CDR2 SMNVEV (reference sequence). The CDR3 contains 17 residues. The CDR3 loop is CASSSLGLAGAQETQYF. The CDR3, as DNA: TGTGCCAGCAGTTCCCTGGGACTAGCGGGGGCCCAAGAGACCCAGTACTTC.

The V and J genes are TRBV7-9 and TRBJ2-2, with 8 bases matching TRBD1. The CDR3 runs 14 residues. Germline CDR1 reads SEHNR; CDR2 reads FQNEAQ (reference sequence). J lost 6 bases, V lost 5 bases, and 5 bases had no gene match. CDR3 bases: TGTGCCAGCAGCCGACCAGGGGGCGCCGGGGAGCTGTTTTTT. As protein: CASSRPGGAGELFF.

The chain links TRBV9 to TRBJ2-6; 7 bases map to TRBD1. The CDR3 runs to 18 residues. The germline gives CDR1 SGDLS, CDR2 YYNGEE. Trimming removed 4 bases from V and 1 base from J; junction bases left unmatched: 11. The CDR3: CASSPRTGAESGANVLTF. Here the CDR3 DNA reads TGTGCCAGCAGCCCACGTACAGGGGCGGAATCTGGGGCCAACGTCCTGACTTTC.

The CDR3 spells CASINRGGTAFTDTQYF. The CDR3 DNA sequence: TGTGCCAGCATCAACCGGGGCGGGACTGCCTTTACGGATACGCAGTATTTT. The rearrangement joins TRBV27 to TRBJ2-3; TRBD2 might be the D (6 bases). With 7 bases removed from V and 6 bases from J, the gap between germline ends came to 26 bases. The germline V gene encodes CDR1 MNHEY and CDR2 SMNVEV (reference sequence). This CDR3 comprises 17 residues.

The CDR3: CASSLGASVRPDTQYF. The DNA of the CDR3 is TGTGCCAGCAGCTTAGGAGCTAGCGTAAGGCCAGATACGCAGTATTTT. The chain has TRBV7-9 and TRBJ2-3, with a possible D match to TRBD2 (6 bases). Germline loops: CDR1 SEHNR, CDR2 FQNEAQ (reference sequence). The CDR3 is made up of 16 amino acids. V was clipped by 1 base and J by 4 bases, with 15 bases between them.